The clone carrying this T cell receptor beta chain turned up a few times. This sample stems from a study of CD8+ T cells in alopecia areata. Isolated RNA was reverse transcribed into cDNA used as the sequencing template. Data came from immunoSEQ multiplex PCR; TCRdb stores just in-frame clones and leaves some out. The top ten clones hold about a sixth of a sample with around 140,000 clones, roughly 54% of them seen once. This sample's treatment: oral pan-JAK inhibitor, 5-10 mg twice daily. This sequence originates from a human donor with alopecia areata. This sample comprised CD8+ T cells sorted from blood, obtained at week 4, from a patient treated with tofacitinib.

DNA for the CDR3: TGCGCCAGCAGCCAGGTTCGGGGGGAGCTGTTTTTT. This codes for CASSQVRGELFF. The rearrangement links TRBV4-1 to TRBJ2-2; D gene ambiguous. The germline V gene has CDR1 MGHRA and CDR2 YSYEKL. CDR3 size: 12 residues. V lost 3 bases and J 8 bases, leaving 7 bases between the germline ends.